This T cell receptor (beta chain) was captured in a study of cytomegalovirus exposure and HLA in healthy donors. The study, taken as a whole, reports: Available immune exposure information was restricted to CMV serostatus only. Sequencing likely produced, as an artifact, a cluster of highly shared sequence variants.

Vbeta (60) and Jbeta (13) primers were used in the PCR. Some clones are missing from TCRdb's copy, which holds only in-frame ones; the method was immunoSEQ multiplex PCR. The sample has under 200,000 clones, 65% to 85% seen once; the top ten hold 2.6%. CDR1 KGHSH and CDR2 LQKENI come from the germline V gene. The CDR3 has 15 amino acids. The V gene lost 6 bases and the J gene lost 4 bases, with 15 bases spanning the gap. Details on this clone: Antigen unknown.

Sequencing was carried out using PBMCs. The chain employs TRBV18 and TRBJ2-2; TRBD2 might be the D (6 bases). The TCR comes from a woman between 35 and 50 years old in good health and CMV-seropositive. CDR3 loop: CASSPLAATTGELFF. In DNA form, the CDR3 reads TGTGCCAGCTCCCCTTTAGCGGCTACCACCGGGGAGCTGTTTTTT.